This T cell receptor (beta chain) was recovered during a study of T cells expressing NK-cell markers. Study summary: The sequencing cohort of eight donors included seven HCMV-seropositive individuals and one seronegative individual.

TCRdb reprocessed the 5' RACE reads and stores each CDR3 protein as one record, lacking DNA. The table for this sample gives 350,000 to 500,000 distinct CDR3 sequences. This CDR3 contains 14 residues. Germline assignment: CDR1 SGHRS and CDR2 YFSETQ. Comments on this clonotype: What it recognizes is unknown.

Study-level results: These clonotypes, the leaders elsewhere, also led the CD3+CD56-NKG2C+ fraction in several donors.

The sequenced sample was blood T cells: a sorted CD56 or NKG2C T cell subset, CD4+ or CD8+ T cells, or bulk PBMC T cells (not recorded which). The chain uses TRBV5-1 and TRBJ2-3; absent DNA, TCRdb's TRBD1 call cannot be checked. The sequence derives from a woman between 18 and 70 years old in good health. The CDR3 sequence: CASSYGQGQDTQYF.